This T cell receptor beta chain is from a study of untreated major depressive disorder. Notes on the study in general: All top five TRBV05-01 clones per subject were private clones. Depressed patients' CD4+ T cells carried increased TRBV05-01 (Vbeta 5.1) usage versus control CD4+ T cells.

A word on this clone: Its target is unknown.

For sex, age, current smoking status and body mass index, every depressed patient had a pairwise-matched non-depressed control. Patient depression severity was moderate to severe. CDR3 length: 15 amino acids. V trimming: 4 bases; J trimming: 1 base; junction bases outside the gene matches: 4. CDR1 and CDR2 from the germline V gene are SGDLS and YYNGEE. The data were produced by immunoSEQ multiplex PCR, yet TCRdb's version contains in-frame clones alone and is incomplete. Found here are 10,000 to 15,000 clones, about nine tenths of them singletons; the top ten hold less than 0.95%. Sequencing input: CD4+ T cells from PBMCs. This clonotype originated in a young man with major depressive disorder. The chain recombines TRBV9 with TRBJ2-2, with TRBD1 identical over 7 bases. CDR3 residues: CASSTGALNTGELFF. The DNA of the CDR3 is TGTGCCAGCAGCACAGGGGCGCTGAACACCGGGGAGCTGTTTTTT.